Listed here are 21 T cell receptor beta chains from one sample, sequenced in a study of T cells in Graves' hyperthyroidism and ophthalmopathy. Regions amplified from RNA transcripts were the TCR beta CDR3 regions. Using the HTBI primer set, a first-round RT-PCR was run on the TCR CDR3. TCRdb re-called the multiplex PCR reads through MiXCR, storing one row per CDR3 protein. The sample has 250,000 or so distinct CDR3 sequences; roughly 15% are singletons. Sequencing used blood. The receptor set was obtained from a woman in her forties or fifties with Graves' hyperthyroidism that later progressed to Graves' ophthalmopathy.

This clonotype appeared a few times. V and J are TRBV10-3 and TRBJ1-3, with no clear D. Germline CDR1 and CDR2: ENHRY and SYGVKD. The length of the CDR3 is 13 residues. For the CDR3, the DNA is TGTGCTTCGGCCCCAGACTCTGGAAACACCATATATTTT. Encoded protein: CASAPDSGNTIYF.

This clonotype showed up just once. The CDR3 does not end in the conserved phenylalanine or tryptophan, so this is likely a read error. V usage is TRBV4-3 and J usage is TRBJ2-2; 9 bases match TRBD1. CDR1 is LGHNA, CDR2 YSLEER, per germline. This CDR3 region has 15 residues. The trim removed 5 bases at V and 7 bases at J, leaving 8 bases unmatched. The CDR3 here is CASSWTGESSGELFI. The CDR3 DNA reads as TGCGCCAGCAGCTGGACAGGGGAATCGAGCGGGGAGCTGTTTATT.

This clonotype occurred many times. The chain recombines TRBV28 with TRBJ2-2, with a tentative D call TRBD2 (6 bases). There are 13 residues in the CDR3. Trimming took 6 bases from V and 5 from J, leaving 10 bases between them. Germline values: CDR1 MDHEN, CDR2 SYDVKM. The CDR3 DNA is TGTGCCAGCAGAAAAGGAGGGACCGGGGAGCTGTTTTTT. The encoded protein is CASRKGGTGELFF.

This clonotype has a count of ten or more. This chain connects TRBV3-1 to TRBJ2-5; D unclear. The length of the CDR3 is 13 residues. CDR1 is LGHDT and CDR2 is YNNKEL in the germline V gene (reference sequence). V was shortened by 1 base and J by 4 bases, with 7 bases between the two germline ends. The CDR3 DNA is TGTGCCAGCAGCCAAGGAGCCGGAGAGACCCAGTACTTC. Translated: CASSQGAGETQYF.

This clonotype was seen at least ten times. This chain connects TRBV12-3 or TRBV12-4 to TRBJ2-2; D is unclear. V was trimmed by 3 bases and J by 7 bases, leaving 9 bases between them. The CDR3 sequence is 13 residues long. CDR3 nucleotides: TGTGCCAGCAGTTTCCTTACGGACGGGGAGCTGTTTTTT. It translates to CASSFLTDGELFF.

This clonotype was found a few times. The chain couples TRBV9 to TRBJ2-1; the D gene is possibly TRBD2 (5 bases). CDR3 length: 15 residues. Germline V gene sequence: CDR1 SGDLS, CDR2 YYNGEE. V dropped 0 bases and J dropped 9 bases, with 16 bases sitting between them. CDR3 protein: CASSVGSSWSGEQFF. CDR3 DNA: TGTGCCAGCAGCGTAGGGTCTTCCTGGAGCGGTGAGCAGTTCTTC.

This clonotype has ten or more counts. The CDR3 loop reads CASRKGQFYNEQFF. In nucleotides, the CDR3 is TGTGCCAGCAGGAAGGGACAGTTCTACAATGAGCAGTTCTTC. The V and J genes are TRBV6-1 and TRBJ2-1, with TRBD1 matching over 7 bases. From germline, CDR1 is MNHNS and CDR2 SASEGT. J gave up 3 bases and V 6 bases, and 5 bases lay outside the gene matches. The CDR3 runs 14 residues.

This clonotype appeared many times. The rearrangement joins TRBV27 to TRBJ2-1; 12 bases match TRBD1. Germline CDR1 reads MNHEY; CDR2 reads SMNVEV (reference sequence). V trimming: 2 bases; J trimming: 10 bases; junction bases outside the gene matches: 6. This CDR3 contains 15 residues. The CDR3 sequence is CASSLTGTGGDEQFF. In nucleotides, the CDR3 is TGTGCCAGCAGTTTAACCGGGACAGGGGGCGACGAGCAGTTCTTC.

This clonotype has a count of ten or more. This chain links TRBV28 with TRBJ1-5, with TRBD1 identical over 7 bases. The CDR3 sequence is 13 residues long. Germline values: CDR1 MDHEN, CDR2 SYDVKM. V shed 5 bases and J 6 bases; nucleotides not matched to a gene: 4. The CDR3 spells CASSQTGPQPQHF. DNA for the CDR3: TGTGCCAGCAGTCAGACAGGGCCTCAGCCCCAGCATTTT. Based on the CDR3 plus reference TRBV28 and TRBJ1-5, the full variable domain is DVKVTQSSRYLVKRTGEKVFLECVQDMDHENMFWYRQDPGLGLRLIYFSYDVKMKEKGDIPEGYSVSREKKERFSLILESASTNQTSMYLCASSQTGPQPQHFGDGTRLSIL.

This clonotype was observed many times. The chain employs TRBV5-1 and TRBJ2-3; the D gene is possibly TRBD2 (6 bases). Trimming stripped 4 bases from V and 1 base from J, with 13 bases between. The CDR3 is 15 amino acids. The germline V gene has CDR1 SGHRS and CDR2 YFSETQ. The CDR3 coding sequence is TGCGCCAGCAGCCCCCGGGACTTTCGCACAGATACGCAGTATTTT. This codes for CASSPRDFRTDTQYF.

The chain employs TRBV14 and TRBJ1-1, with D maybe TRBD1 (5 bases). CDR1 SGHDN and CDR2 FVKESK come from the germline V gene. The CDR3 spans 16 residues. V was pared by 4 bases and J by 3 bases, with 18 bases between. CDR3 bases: TGTGCCAGCAGCCGGACGGGGGTTAGAGTGGACACTGAAGCTTTCTTT. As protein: CASSRTGVRVDTEAFF.

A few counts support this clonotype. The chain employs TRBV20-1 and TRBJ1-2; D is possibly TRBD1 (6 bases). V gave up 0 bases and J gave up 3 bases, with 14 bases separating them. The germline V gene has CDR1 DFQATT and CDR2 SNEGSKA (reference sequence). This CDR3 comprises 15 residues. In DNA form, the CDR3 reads TGCAGTGCTAGAGATCAGGGGCTGCTTGACTATGGCTACACCTTC. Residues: CSARDQGLLDYGYTF.

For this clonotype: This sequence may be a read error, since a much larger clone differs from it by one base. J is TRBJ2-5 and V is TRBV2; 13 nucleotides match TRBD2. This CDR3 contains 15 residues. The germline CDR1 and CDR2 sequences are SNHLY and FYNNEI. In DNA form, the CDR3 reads TGTGCCGGCAGGGGACTAGCGGGGAACCAAGAGACCCAGTACTTC. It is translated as CAGRGLAGNQETQYF.

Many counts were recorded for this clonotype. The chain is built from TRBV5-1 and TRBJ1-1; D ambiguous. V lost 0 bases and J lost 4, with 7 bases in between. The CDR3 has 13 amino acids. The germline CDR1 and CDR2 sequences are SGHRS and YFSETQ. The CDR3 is CASSLGEATEAFF. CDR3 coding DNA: TGCGCCAGCAGCTTGGGGGAGGCCACTGAAGCTTTCTTT.

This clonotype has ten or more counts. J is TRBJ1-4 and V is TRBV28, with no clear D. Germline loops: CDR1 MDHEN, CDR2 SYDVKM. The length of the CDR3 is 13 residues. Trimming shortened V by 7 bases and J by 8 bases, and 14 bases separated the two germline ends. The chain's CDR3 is CASNRAVGEKLFF. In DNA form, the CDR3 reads TGTGCCAGCAACCGGGCGGTAGGGGAAAAACTGTTTTTT. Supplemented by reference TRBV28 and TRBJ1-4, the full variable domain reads DVKVTQSSRYLVKRTGEKVFLECVQDMDHENMFWYRQDPGLGLRLIYFSYDVKMKEKGDIPEGYSVSREKKERFSLILESASTNQTSMYLCASNRAVGEKLFFGSGTQLSVL.

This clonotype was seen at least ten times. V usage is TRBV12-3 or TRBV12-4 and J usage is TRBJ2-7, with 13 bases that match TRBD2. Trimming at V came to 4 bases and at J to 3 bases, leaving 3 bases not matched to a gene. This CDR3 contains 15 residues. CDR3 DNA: TGTGCCAGCAGTTCCCGGACTAGCGGGAGCTACGAGCAGTACTTC. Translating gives CASSSRTSGSYEQYF.

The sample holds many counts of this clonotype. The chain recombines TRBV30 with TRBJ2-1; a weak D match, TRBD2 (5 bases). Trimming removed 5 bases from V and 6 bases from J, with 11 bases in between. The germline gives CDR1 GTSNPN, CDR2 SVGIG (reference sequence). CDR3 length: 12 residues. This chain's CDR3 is CAWFGVGNEQFF. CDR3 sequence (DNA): TGTGCCTGGTTCGGGGTTGGCAATGAGCAGTTCTTC. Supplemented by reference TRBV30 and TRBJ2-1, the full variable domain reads SQTIHQWPATLVQPVGSPLSLECTVEGTSNPNLYWYRQAAGRGLQLLFYSVGIGQISSEVPQNLSASRPQDRQFILSSKKLLLSDSGFYLCAWFGVGNEQFFGPGTRLTVL.

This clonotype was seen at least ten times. CDR3 residues: CASSEFRETQYF. The CDR3 bases are TGTGCCAGCAGTGAATTCCGAGAGACCCAGTACTTC. The V gene is TRBV2, the J gene TRBJ2-5, with D unclear. Deletions cut 2 bases from V and 4 bases from J, with 5 bases between. The CDR3 runs 12 residues. The germline gives CDR1 SNHLY, CDR2 FYNNEI.

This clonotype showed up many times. Here the CDR3 DNA reads TGTGCCAGCACCCAGGACAGCCCTTACACTGAAGCTTTCTTT. Translating it yields CASTQDSPYTEAFF. The rearrangement joins TRBV12-3 or TRBV12-4 to TRBJ1-1; D may be TRBD1 (6 bases). CDR3 size: 14 residues. V lost 7 bases and J lost 3, with 15 bases in between.

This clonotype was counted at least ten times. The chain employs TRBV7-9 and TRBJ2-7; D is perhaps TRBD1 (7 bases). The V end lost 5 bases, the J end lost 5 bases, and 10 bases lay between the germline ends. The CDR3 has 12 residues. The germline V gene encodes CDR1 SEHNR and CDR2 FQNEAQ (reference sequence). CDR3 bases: TGTGCCAGCAGCCAGGGGGAGGACGAGCAGTACTTC. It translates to CASSQGEDEQYF.

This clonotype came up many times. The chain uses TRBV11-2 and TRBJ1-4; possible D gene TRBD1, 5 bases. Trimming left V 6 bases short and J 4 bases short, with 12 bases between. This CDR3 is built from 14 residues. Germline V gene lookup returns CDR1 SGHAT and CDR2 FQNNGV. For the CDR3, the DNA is TGTGCCAGCAGTCTCGGGGGGTATAATGAAAAACTGTTTTTT. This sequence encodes CASSLGGYNEKLFF.